This T cell receptor beta chain derives from a study of shared clonotypes between healthy human individuals. The method was immunoSEQ multiplex PCR; TCRdb's version includes in-frame clones alone and lacks a portion of them. Of about 480,000 clones listed, about four fifths were seen once; the top ten hold over 10%. The length of the CDR3 is 14 residues. Unmatched junction bases numbered 2, after V lost 5 bases and J lost 1 base. CDR1 is GTSNPN and CDR2 is SVGIG in the germline V gene (reference sequence). The receptor comes from a woman between 40 and 50 years old in good health. Some clones in this sample may be carry-over from other donors' samples. Input material: PBMCs. The rearrangement uses TRBV30 and TRBJ2-3, with 11 bases aligning to TRBD2. CDR3 sequence: CAWRLAGRTDTQYF. The CDR3 DNA is TGTGCCTGGCGACTAGCGGGGCGCACAGATACGCAGTATTTT.